The 3 T cell receptor beta chains given below trace back to one sample, sequenced in a study of response to subunit inactivated influenza vaccine. One entry per CDR3 protein results from TCRdb running MiXCR on the RT-PCR reads. The repertoire has fewer than 550,000 distinct CDR3 sequences, 25% of them found once; the top ten carry 1.9%. The material sequenced was CD4+ T cells sorted from PBMCs, taken 5 to 6 days after vaccination. These receptors all come from a man aged 45-60 years who received an inactivated influenza vaccine.

This chain joins TRBV12-3 or TRBV12-4 and TRBJ2-2, with 9 bases aligning to TRBD1. Germline trimming cut 8 bases from V and 7 bases from J; bases unmatched to any gene: 8. The CDR3 covers 14 residues. This CDR3 is CASAGTGLNGELFF. CDR3 nucleotides: TGTGCCAGCGCCGGGACAGGGCTTAACGGGGAGCTGTTTTTT.

The chain links TRBV3-1 to TRBJ2-1; 10 bases map to TRBD2. CDR3 length: 14 residues. Germline CDR1 reads LGHDT; CDR2 reads YNNKEL (reference sequence). V gave up 3 bases and J gave up 8 bases; unmatched junction bases: 4. In DNA, the CDR3 is TGTGCCAGCAGCCATTCTAGCGGGAGCTATGAGCAGTTCTTC. As protein: CASSHSSGSYEQFF.

This clonotype was found a few times. The V call is TRBV10-3, the J call TRBJ2-1; 8 bases are shared with TRBD2. Unmatched junction bases numbered 4, after V lost 0 bases and J lost 6 bases. The CDR3 has 15 amino acids. CDR1 is ENHRY, CDR2 SYGVKD, per germline. The CDR3 sequence is CAISESGLDINEQFF. The CDR3, as DNA: TGTGCCATCAGTGAGTCGGGACTAGATATCAATGAGCAGTTCTTC.